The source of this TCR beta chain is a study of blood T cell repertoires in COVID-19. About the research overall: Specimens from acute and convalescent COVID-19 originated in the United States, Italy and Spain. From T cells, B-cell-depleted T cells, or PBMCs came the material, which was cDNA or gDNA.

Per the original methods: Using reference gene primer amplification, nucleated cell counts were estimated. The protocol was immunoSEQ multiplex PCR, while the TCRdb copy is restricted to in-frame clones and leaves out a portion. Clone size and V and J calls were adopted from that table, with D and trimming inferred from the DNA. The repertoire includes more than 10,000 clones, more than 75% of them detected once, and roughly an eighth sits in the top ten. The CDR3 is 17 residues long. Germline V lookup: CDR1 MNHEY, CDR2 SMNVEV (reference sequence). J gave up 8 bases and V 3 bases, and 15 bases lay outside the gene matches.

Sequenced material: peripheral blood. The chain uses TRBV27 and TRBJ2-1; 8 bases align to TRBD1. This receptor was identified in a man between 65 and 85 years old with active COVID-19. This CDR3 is CASSLRSLWTGRDEQFF. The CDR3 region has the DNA TGTGCCAGCAGTTTGAGGTCCCTCTGGACAGGGCGGGATGAGCAGTTCTTC.